One sample yielded the 26 T cell receptor beta chains listed below, sequenced in a study of blood T cell repertoires in COVID-19. Here immunoSEQ multiplex PCR was the method, and the copy in TCRdb shows in-frame clones only, minus some. The sample shows 100,000 or so clones, 80% to 95% of them seen only once. Input material: peripheral blood. These receptors were obtained from a man between 65 and 85 years old with acute or convalescent COVID-19.

The chain combines TRBV30 with TRBJ2-3; D may be TRBD1 (6 bases). In germline, CDR1 is GTSNPN, CDR2 SVGIG (reference sequence). The CDR3 loop spans 11 amino acids. The V and J ends lost 2 bases and 10 bases respectively, with 10 bases between them. The CDR3 nucleotides read TGTGCCTGGAGTCAGGACAGTTCGCAGTATTTT. Protein: CAWSQDSSQYF.

The chain combines TRBV5-1 with TRBJ1-1, with 9 bases that match TRBD1. Germline V gene lookup returns CDR1 SGHRS and CDR2 YFSETQ. J gave up 4 bases and V 2 bases, and 9 bases lay outside the gene matches. This CDR3 is built from 16 residues. The CDR3 here is CASSLAPGQGPTEAFF. The CDR3 DNA reads as TGCGCCAGCAGCTTAGCCCCGGGACAGGGACCCACTGAAGCTTTCTTT.

This chain joins TRBV6-1 and TRBJ2-7; 10 bases are shared with TRBD1. V trimming: 1 base; J trimming: 2 bases; junction bases outside the gene matches: 2. Looked up from germline, CDR1 is MNHNS and CDR2 is SASEGT. There are 15 residues in the CDR3. This CDR3 reads CASSEGTGGAYEQYF. The CDR3 nucleotides read TGTGCCAGCAGTGAAGGGACAGGGGGAGCCTACGAGCAGTACTTC.

The V and J genes are TRBV7-3 and TRBJ2-3, with 7 bases aligning to TRBD2. Losses at the gene ends were 2 bases for V and 3 bases for J; bases not matched to a gene: 2. Germline CDR1 SGHTA, CDR2 FQGTGA. The CDR3 runs 14 residues. The DNA for the CDR3 is TGTGCCAGCAGCTTAGCGGGAGTAACAGATACGCAGTATTTT. Translated: CASSLAGVTDTQYF.

This rearrangement joins TRBV10-3 to TRBJ2-7; D is ambiguous. V lost 5 bases, J lost 4 bases, and 12 bases lay in between. The CDR3 contains 13 residues. Germline CDR1 ENHRY, CDR2 SYGVKD. CDR3 in amino acids: CAISIQSQYEQYF. The CDR3, as DNA: TGTGCCATCAGTATACAGAGTCAGTACGAGCAGTACTTC.

The chain employs TRBV5-1 and TRBJ2-7; possibly TRBD2 for D (6 bases). The CDR3 is 14 amino acids. Germline assignment: CDR1 SGHRS and CDR2 YFSETQ. Deletions cut 3 bases from V and 1 base from J, with 11 bases between. The CDR3 loop is CASSWVGTSYEQYF. CDR3 coding DNA: TGCGCCAGCAGCTGGGTCGGGACTTCCTACGAGCAGTACTTC.

This clone was found a few times. V is TRBV30 and J is TRBJ1-2; D may be TRBD1 (5 bases). CDR1 and CDR2 (germline): GTSNPN, SVGIG (reference sequence). V was trimmed by 4 bases and J by 8 bases, leaving 17 bases between them. The CDR3 is 13 amino acids. The CDR3 loop is CAWNSQGSWGYTF. In nucleotides, the CDR3 is TGTGCCTGGAATTCTCAGGGATCGTGGGGCTACACCTTC.

This clone was detected once. The J gene is TRBJ1-2, the V gene TRBV6-5, with D unclear. The CDR3 is made up of 13 amino acids. Germline V gives CDR1 MNHEY, CDR2 SVGAGI. Trimming shortened V by 4 bases and J by 4 bases, and 10 bases separated the two germline ends. The CDR3 DNA is TGTGCCAGCAGTTCCTACGGGAGCTATGGCTACACCTTC. Protein product: CASSSYGSYGYTF.

The chain is built from TRBV28 and TRBJ2-7, with 7 bases fitting TRBD1. Germline loops: CDR1 MDHEN, CDR2 SYDVKM. The CDR3 sequence is 15 residues long. The V and J ends lost 6 bases and 0 bases, in that order; junction bases with no gene match: 8. CDR3 coding DNA: TGTGCCAGCAGCTCTGGACAGGCTTACTCCTACGAGCAGTACTTC. This sequence encodes CASSSGQAYSYEQYF.

The V gene is TRBV28, the J gene TRBJ1-2, with TRBD1 matching 8 bases. Germline CDR1 MDHEN, CDR2 SYDVKM. The CDR3 has 14 residues. J was trimmed by 2 bases and V by 6 bases; bases with no gene match: 5. The CDR3 nucleotides are TGTGCCAGCAGCCAGACAGGGGCCAACTATGGCTACACCTTC. Its protein is CASSQTGANYGYTF.

CDR3 DNA: TGTGCCAGCTATAGGAATCAGGGAAGTTACAATGAGCAGTTCTTC. It codes for CASYRNQGSYNEQFF. The rearrangement uses TRBV6-5 and TRBJ2-1, with a possible D match to TRBD1 (5 bases). The CDR3 covers 15 residues. V lost 8 bases, J lost 4 bases, and 18 bases lay in between. CDR1 MNHEY and CDR2 SVGAGI come from the germline V gene.

CDR3 sequence (DNA): TGTGCCAGCAGTTTTCCCGGGACTCAAGGCCTGAGGAAGAACACTGAAGCTTTCTTT. Protein product: CASSFPGTQGLRKNTEAFF. This sequence joins TRBV6-2 or TRBV6-3 and TRBJ1-1, with D possibly matching TRBD1 (5 bases). Between the trimmed V and J ends, which lost 4 bases and 1 base, there was a span of 25 bases. Germline CDR1 reads MNHEY; CDR2 reads SVGEGT. The CDR3 is 19 amino acids.

J is TRBJ1-4 and V is TRBV5-1, with D perhaps matching TRBD1 (6 bases). Trimming stripped 8 bases from V and 3 bases from J, with 14 bases between. This CDR3 contains 14 residues. Germline lookup yields CDR1 SGHRS and CDR2 YFSETQ. CDR3 nucleotide sequence: TGCGCCAGTTGCACAGGGAAGGCTAATGAAAAACTGTTTTTT. It encodes CASCTGKANEKLFF.

The chain has TRBV5-4 and TRBJ1-2; D gene uncertain. Looked up from germline, CDR1 is SGHNT and CDR2 is YYREEE (reference sequence). With 4 bases removed from V and 2 bases from J, the gap between germline ends came to 12 bases. The CDR3 consists of 14 residues. The CDR3: CASSTDFGNYGYTF. For the CDR3, the DNA is TGTGCCAGCAGCACGGACTTCGGGAACTATGGCTACACCTTC.

The chain carries TRBV6-2 or TRBV6-3 and TRBJ2-1, with a tentative D call TRBD1 (5 bases). Trimming left V 4 bases short and J 6 bases short, with 22 bases between. In germline, CDR1 is MNHEY, CDR2 SVGEGT. This CDR3 has 17 amino acids. Written as DNA, the CDR3 is TGTGCCAGCAGTTCCATTCGAGGAACGGTAGGGGTCAATGAGCAGTTCTTC. This gives the protein CASSSIRGTVGVNEQFF.

With respect to this clone: The same CDR3 can be traced to other DNA sequences in this sample. The CDR3 protein is CASRPGTGVPGNTIYF. In nucleotides, the CDR3 is TGTGCCAGCAGGCCTGGGACAGGCGTTCCGGGAAACACCATATATTTT. The V gene is TRBV5-4, the J gene TRBJ1-3, with TRBD1 identical over 8 bases. The junction had 11 bases not matched to a gene; V was cut back by 5 bases and J by 4 bases. Germline V lookup: CDR1 SGHNT, CDR2 YYREEE (reference sequence). The CDR3 has 16 residues.

The rearrangement joins TRBV2 to TRBJ2-3; TRBD2 matches at 8 bases. The CDR3 is made up of 16 amino acids. Germline V gene sequence: CDR1 SNHLY, CDR2 FYNNEI. V shed 1 base, J shed 0 bases, and the junction held 3 bases outside the gene matches. The CDR3 sequence is CASSEVWTSSTDTQYF. The CDR3 region has the DNA TGTGCCAGCAGTGAAGTCTGGACTAGCAGCACAGATACGCAGTATTTT.

The CDR3 bases are TGTGCCAGCACCTCGCAAGGGGGCTATGGAAACACCATATATTTT. It encodes CASTSQGGYGNTIYF. The rearrangement uses TRBV7-9 and TRBJ1-3; 7 bases fit TRBD1. Trimming at V came to 7 bases and at J to 3 bases, leaving 9 bases not matched to a gene. This CDR3 is 15 amino acids long. Germline-derived CDR1 and CDR2 are SEHNR and FQNEAQ (reference sequence). The full variable domain, rest sourced from reference TRBV7-9 and TRBJ1-3, is DTGVSQNPRHKITKRGQNVTFRCDPISEHNRLYWYRQTLGQGPEFLTYFQNEAQLEKSRLLSDRFSAERPKGSFSTLEIQRTEQGDSAMYLCASTSQGGYGNTIYFGEGSWLTVV.

A remark on this clone: One end of the junction varies from germline; a read error may be responsible. The chain is built from TRBV6-5 and TRBJ2-1; D gene uncertain. Germline CDR1 and CDR2: MNHEY and SVGAGI. The length of the CDR3 is 15 residues. CDR3 DNA: TGTGCCAGCAGTAACTCAGAGAGCTCCTACAATGAGCAGTTCTTC. Encoded protein: CASSNSESSYNEQFF.

The chain recombines TRBV28 with TRBJ2-1; D is possibly TRBD2 (6 bases). Germline V gene lookup returns CDR1 MDHEN and CDR2 SYDVKM. The germline V and J ends were trimmed by 6 bases and 7 bases, with 16 bases remaining between them. This CDR3 has 14 amino acids. The CDR3 sequence: CASREGLSTNEQFF. DNA of the CDR3: TGTGCCAGCAGAGAAGGACTATCTACGAATGAGCAGTTCTTC.

The gene calls are TRBV4-1 and TRBJ2-7; 7 bases match TRBD1. The CDR3 has 16 residues. The germline V gene encodes CDR1 MGHRA and CDR2 YSYEKL. With 1 base clipped from V and 4 bases from J, the junction kept 10 bases outside the gene matches. This CDR3 reads CASSQGRAGGTYEQYF. For the CDR3, the DNA is TGCGCCAGCAGCCAAGGACGGGCAGGGGGTACTTACGAGCAGTACTTC.

The chain recombines TRBV12-3 or TRBV12-4 with TRBJ2-7; D gene ambiguous. Trimming took 7 bases from V and 6 from J, leaving 13 bases between them. This CDR3 region has 12 residues. Here the CDR3 reads CASTPTRGEQYF. DNA of the CDR3: TGTGCCAGCACGCCGACGAGAGGCGAGCAGTACTTC.

The V gene is TRBV5-6, the J gene TRBJ1-5, with D possibly matching TRBD1 (5 bases). V was pared by 1 base and J by 7 bases, with 6 bases between. Germline CDR1 is SGHDT and CDR2 is YYEEEE. CDR3 length: 12 residues. The CDR3: CASSLWGQPQHF. Written as DNA, the CDR3 is TGTGCCAGCAGCTTGTGGGGCCAGCCCCAGCATTTT.

The rearrangement joins TRBV28 to TRBJ1-1, with 7 bases matching TRBD1. The germline V gene has CDR1 MDHEN and CDR2 SYDVKM. Losses at the gene ends were 10 bases for V and 5 bases for J; bases not matched to a gene: 13. This CDR3 is built from 14 residues. For the CDR3, the DNA is TGTGCCATTGGGAGCAGGGGGAGCAGGACTGAAGCTTTCTTT. Translated, it gives CAIGSRGSRTEAFF.

The rearrangement links TRBV3-1 (or the pseudogene TRBV3-2) to TRBJ1-1; the match to TRBD1 covers 8 bases. Per germline, CDR1 LGHDT and CDR2 YNNKEL (reference sequence). V was pared by 1 base and J by 4 bases, with 2 bases of the junction left unmatched. The length of the CDR3 is 14 residues. The DNA of the CDR3 is TGTGCCAGCAGCCAAGTGACAGGGGCCACTGAAGCTTTCTTT. It yields the protein CASSQVTGATEAFF.

The chain recombines TRBV19 with TRBJ1-2; 7 bases agree with TRBD1. With 7 bases clipped from V and 4 bases from J, the junction kept 0 bases outside the gene matches. This CDR3 is 11 amino acids long. Germline V gene lookup returns CDR1 LNHDA and CDR2 SQIVND (reference sequence). As DNA, the CDR3 is TGTGCCAGTAAGGGGGCCTATGGCTACACCTTC. It specifies CASKGAYGYTF.